This passage covers 11 T cell receptor beta chains from one sample sequenced in a study of T cell repertoires in cytomegalovirus infection. TCRdb used MiXCR to reprocess the reads, holding one entry per CDR3 protein. The data contain some 450,000 distinct CDR3 sequences, approximately 31% of them seen just once; the ten biggest clones take up roughly 15%. The specimen sequenced was PBMCs. The source of these receptors is a human donor in good health (CMV status not recorded). Some clones in this sample may be carry-over from other donors' samples.

This clonotype turned up a few times. A read error may account for a junction end that differs from germline. For the CDR3, the DNA is TGTGCCTGCAGGCGGCAGGGGAACACCGGGGAGCTGTTTTTT. It is translated as CACRRQGNTGELFF. V is TRBV28 and J is TRBJ2-2, with D possibly TRBD1 on 5 matching bases. The CDR3 runs to 14 residues. Germline lookup yields CDR1 MDHEN and CDR2 SYDVKM.

The chain combines TRBV20-1 with TRBJ2-3, with 9 bases that match TRBD2. This CDR3 contains 14 residues. The germline gives CDR1 DFQATT, CDR2 SNEGSKA (reference sequence). V lost 6 bases, J lost 3 bases, and 7 bases stayed unmatched. The CDR3 coding sequence is TGCAGTGCGCGCGGGGGGGCCGGGACAGATACGCAGTATTTT. Protein sequence: CSARGGAGTDTQYF.

This clonotype has only a few counts. This chain uses TRBV7-6 with TRBJ2-2; possibly TRBD1 for D (5 bases). Germline lookup yields CDR1 SGHVS and CDR2 FNYEAQ. The length of the CDR3 is 14 residues. V was shortened by 4 bases and J by 3 bases, with 9 bases between the two germline ends. DNA for the CDR3: TGTGCCAGCAGCTCAACAGGTTACACCGGGGAGCTGTTTTTT. Translation: CASSSTGYTGELFF. Filled out from reference TRBV7-6 and TRBJ2-2, the complete variable domain reads GAGVSQSPRYKVTKRGQDVALRCDPISGHVSLYWYRQALGQGPEFLTYFNYEAQQDKSGLPNDRFSAERPEGSISTLTIQRTEQRDSAMYRCASSSTGYTGELFFGEGSRLTVL.

The V call is TRBV12-3 or TRBV12-4, the J call TRBJ2-3; 8 positions match TRBD1. The CDR3 length is 17 residues. The trim removed 6 bases at V and 0 bases at J, leaving 11 bases unmatched. In nucleotides, the CDR3 is TGTGCCAGCAGCTACCCTCAGGACAGGGATAGCACAGATACGCAGTATTTT. Amino acids: CASSYPQDRDSTDTQYF.

Many counts were recorded for this clonotype. CDR3 DNA sequence: TGTGCCAGCGGCGAAGGCTCCCTCTGGGCCCTCCACTTT. This encodes CASGEGSLWALHF. The rearrangement uses TRBV6-1 and TRBJ1-6; D remains unclear. Between the trimmed V and J ends, which lost 8 bases and 14 bases, there was a span of 19 bases. CDR3 length: 13 amino acids. The germline V gene has CDR1 MNHNS and CDR2 SASEGT.

Comments on this clonotype: A read error may produce the germline difference seen at one junction end. V gene TRBV28 combines with J gene TRBJ2-7; TRBD1 agrees at 7 bases. Germline V lookup: CDR1 MDHEN, CDR2 SYDVKM. CDR3 length equals 15 residues. The CDR3 loop is CVSSTTGAASYEQYF. The CDR3 DNA reads as TGTGTCAGCAGTACAACAGGGGCGGCTTCCTACGAGCAGTACTTC.

This clonotype was detected a few times. This chain uses TRBV6-5 with TRBJ1-1; 10 bases are a match to TRBD1. Germline V gene lookup returns CDR1 MNHEY and CDR2 SVGAGI. V lost 0 bases and J lost 5; bases outside the gene matches: 6. The CDR3 contains 16 residues. The CDR3 is CASSYSNQGQGTEAFF. DNA for the CDR3: TGTGCCAGCAGTTACTCGAACCAGGGACAGGGGACTGAAGCTTTCTTT.

The genes are TRBV15 and TRBJ2-7, with D uncertain. This CDR3 region has 13 residues. Germline V CDR1 and CDR2: LNHNV, YYDKDF (reference sequence). Trimming took 4 bases from V and 3 from J, leaving 10 bases between them. In DNA, the CDR3 is TGTGCCACCAGCAACCGACGGAACTACGAGCAGTACTTC. Translated, it gives CATSNRRNYEQYF. The full variable domain, in which reference TRBV15 and TRBJ2-7 provide the parts outside the CDR3, is DAMVIQNPRYQVTQFGKPVTLSCSQTLNHNVMYWYQQKSSQAPKLLFHYYDKDFNNEADTPDNFQSRRPNTSFCFLDIRSPGLGDTAMYLCATSNRRNYEQYFGPGTRLTVT.

The chain carries TRBV4-2 and TRBJ2-7, with TRBD2 matching over 7 bases. CDR1 LGHNA and CDR2 YNFKEQ come from the germline V gene. The trim removed 4 bases at V and 0 bases at J, leaving 9 bases unmatched. This CDR3 comprises 16 residues. The CDR3 DNA follows: TGTGCCAGCAGCCCCTCAGGGAGGGGTAGCTCCTACGAGCAGTACTTC. It specifies CASSPSGRGSSYEQYF.

Points on this clonotype: A much bigger clone sits one base away, suggesting this may be a read error. The conserved closing phenylalanine or tryptophan is absent in this CDR3, likely reflecting a read error. The V gene is TRBV4-2, the J gene TRBJ2-7; D not certain. In germline, CDR1 is LGHNA, CDR2 YNFKEQ. The CDR3 runs 14 residues. V was trimmed by 0 bases and J by 3 bases, leaving 9 bases between them. CDR3 region: CASSQEGRNYEQYI. DNA of the CDR3: TGTGCCAGCAGCCAAGAAGGTCGGAACTACGAGCAGTACATC.

The genes are TRBV10-3 and TRBJ1-6; D is ambiguous. Germline-derived CDR1 and CDR2 are ENHRY and SYGVKD. V was pared by 2 bases and J by 3 bases, with 5 bases between. This CDR3 has 14 residues. CDR3: CAISEVSYNSPLHF. For the CDR3, the DNA is TGTGCCATCAGTGAGGTTAGCTATAATTCACCCCTCCACTTT.